This TCR beta chain appears in the sequencing data of a study of technical replicates of blood from a handful of donors. TCRdb's table, derived via immunoSEQ multiplex PCR, lists solely in-frame clones and lacks some. The repertoire holds approximately 70,000 clones, with roughly 90% as singletons. V lost 2 bases, J lost 1 base, and 11 bases lay in between. The length of the CDR3 is 15 residues. Germline V gives CDR1 SGHTA, CDR2 FQGTGA. V is TRBV7-3 and J is TRBJ1-1; D uncertain. The source is a human donor in good health. Some clones in this sample may be carry-over from other donors' samples. Sequencing input: PBMCs. The CDR3: CASSLLGVTNTEAFF. CDR3 DNA: TGTGCCAGCAGCTTACTCGGGGTCACGAACACTGAAGCTTTCTTT. The full variable domain, with the rest looked up from reference TRBV7-3 and TRBJ1-1, is GAGVSQTPSNKVTEKGKYVELRCDPISGHTALYWYRQSLGQGPEFLIYFQGTGAADDSGLPNDRFFAVRPEGSVSTLKIQRTERGDSAVYLCASSLLGVTNTEAFFGQGTRLTVV.